A selection of T cell receptor beta chains follows, all from one sample in a study of blood T cell repertoires in COVID-19. The method was immunoSEQ multiplex PCR; TCRdb's version includes in-frame clones alone and lacks a portion of them. The table has 380,000 or so clones, about 89% seen once; the top ten hold 1.2%. Sequencing was carried out using peripheral blood. Source of these receptors: a man aged 35-49 years with acute or convalescent COVID-19. CDR3s include the opening cysteine and the closing phenylalanine or tryptophan. Clone size is given for some rows only: seen once, a few or many times, or a class if the clone is expanded.

clone size,V gene,CDR3 protein
.,TRBV19,CASSMLIGASGRVEQFF
.,TRBV9,CASSPQRGGLQQYF
.,TRBV10-1,CASSGSDFYEQYF
.,TRBV6-5,CASSTATAEQYF
.,TRBV19,CASSLDRSGQYEQYF
.,TRBV11-2,CASSSETGYGYTF
.,TRBV27,CASSLRQGNNEQFF
.,TRBV4-1,CASSTPAGTGDWSGNTIYF
.,TRBV9,CASSPVQGAGELFF
.,TRBV6-4,CASSETGVDEQFF
.,TRBV9,CASSVFDGNEKLFF
.,TRBV7-9,CASSSGQFIAKNIQYF
.,TRBV4-2,CASSRVGGAPKETQYF
.,TRBV28,CASSNRGLNQPQHF
.,TRBV27,CASSFFRGSDEQYF
.,TRBV9,CASSVDGFLRGLITDTQYF
few,TRBV30,CAWGSGGSGQPQHF